A single sample is the source of the 12 T cell receptor beta chains below, sequenced in a study of cytomegalovirus exposure and HLA in healthy donors. 60 Vbeta and 13 Jbeta primers were used in PCR. TCRdb's copy holds only in-frame clones and misses some; the assay was immunoSEQ multiplex PCR. This table holds around 160,000 clones, about 63% found once. Input material: PBMCs. Receptors were obtained from a woman between 40 and 50 years old in good health and CMV-seropositive.

The DNA of the CDR3 is TGTGCCAGCAGTGAAGTAGCGGGAGGGTATGAGCAGTTCTTC. This sequence encodes CASSEVAGGYEQFF. The V call is TRBV6-1, the J call TRBJ2-1; TRBD2 aligns across 11 bases. There are 14 residues in the CDR3. The germline CDR1 and CDR2 sequences are MNHNS and SASEGT. J lost 8 bases, V lost 1 base, and 1 base had no gene match.

This clone showed up just a few times. The J gene is TRBJ2-7, the V gene TRBV19; maybe TRBD1 (6 bases). Germline CDR1 and CDR2: LNHDA and SQIVND (reference sequence). The CDR3 contains 14 residues. With 0 bases removed from V and 7 bases from J, the gap between germline ends came to 13 bases. CDR3 DNA sequence: TGTGCCAGTAGTATAGATCCCGCAGGGGAAGAGCAGTACTTC. It is translated as CASSIDPAGEEQYF. Full variable domain (remainder filled in from reference TRBV19 and TRBJ2-7): DGGITQSPKYLFRKEGQNVTLSCEQNLNHDAMYWYRQDPGQGLRLIYYSQIVNDFQKGDIAEGYSVSREKKESFPLTVTSAQKNPTAFYLCASSIDPAGEEQYFGPGTRLTVT.

The CDR3 DNA reads as TGTGCCAGCAGCCTTAGCTATGAGCAGTTCTTC. This sequence encodes CASSLSYEQFF. The genes are TRBV13 and TRBJ2-1, with no clear D. From germline, CDR1 is PRHDT and CDR2 FYEKMQ (reference sequence). There are 11 residues in the CDR3. Trimming removed 5 bases at V and 8 bases at J, with 7 bases between.

This chain connects TRBV7-2 to TRBJ2-7; TRBD2 is a possible D gene (6 bases). Trimming shortened V by 5 bases and J by 4 bases, and 18 bases separated the two germline ends. The length of the CDR3 is 15 residues. Germline V lookup: CDR1 SGHTA, CDR2 FQGNSA. The CDR3 spells CASSRTGGSGYEQYF. The CDR3 DNA follows: TGTGCCAGCAGCCGTACCGGGGGAAGTGGGTACGAGCAGTACTTC.

This clone has just one count. The chain carries TRBV7-3 and TRBJ1-1; a weak D match, TRBD1 (6 bases). This CDR3 comprises 13 residues. V was clipped by 4 bases and J by 3 bases, with 9 bases between them. Germline-derived CDR1 and CDR2 are SGHTA and FQGTGA. As DNA, the CDR3 is TGTGCCAGCAGCTCCCACAGGGACACTGAAGCTTTCTTT. Its protein is CASSSHRDTEAFF.

This clone was recorded a few times. The rearrangement uses TRBV25-1 and TRBJ1-2, with TRBD1 identical over 7 bases. V lost 9 bases and J lost 11; bases outside the gene matches: 15. Germline CDR1 MGHDK, CDR2 SYGVNS. The CDR3 runs 13 residues. The CDR3 coding sequence is TGTGCCAGTAAGAAGGGGGCGCTGAACTTGTACACCTTC. It specifies CASKKGALNLYTF.

The chain links TRBV11-2 to TRBJ2-7; no definite D call. Germline lookup yields CDR1 SGHAT and CDR2 FQNNGV. Trimming removed 3 bases at V and 3 bases at J, with 12 bases between. The CDR3 consists of 14 residues. The CDR3 sequence is CASSFAGLNYEQYF. CDR3 DNA: TGTGCCAGCAGCTTTGCAGGTTTAAACTACGAGCAGTACTTC.

V gene TRBV10-3 combines with J gene TRBJ2-1; TRBD2 aligns across 7 bases. The CDR3 has 15 amino acids. Germline V gene data show CDR1 as ENHRY and CDR2 as SYGVKD. Unmatched junction bases numbered 4, after V lost 2 bases and J lost 3 bases. CDR3 loop: CAISEGGRGYNEQFF. The CDR3 coding sequence is TGTGCCATCAGTGAGGGCGGGAGAGGCTACAATGAGCAGTTCTTC.

The CDR3 here is CASNQVRGLAADTQYF. CDR3 in DNA: TGCGCCAGCAACCAAGTGAGGGGGCTAGCCGCAGATACGCAGTATTTT. This rearrangement joins TRBV10-1 to TRBJ2-3; 7 bases fit TRBD1. V lost 7 bases to trimming and J lost 4 bases; unmatched junction nucleotides: 14. Germline V CDR1 and CDR2: WNHNN, SYGVQD (reference sequence). The CDR3 loop spans 16 amino acids.

This clone turned up a few times. Distinct nucleotide sequences in the sample also encode this CDR3. The chain is built from TRBV5-6 and TRBJ2-7, with D uncertain. Germline CDR1 SGHDT, CDR2 YYEEEE. Trimming shortened V by 1 base and J by 3 bases, and 5 bases separated the two germline ends. The CDR3 has 12 residues. The CDR3 DNA reads TGTGCCAGCAGCTTGTCCCGCTACGAGCAGTACTTC. Translating gives CASSLSRYEQYF.

The CDR3 reads CASHRGQLDEQYF. CDR3 sequence (DNA): TGTGCCAGCCACAGGGGGCAGCTAGACGAGCAGTACTTC. The chain joins TRBV25-1 to TRBJ2-7, with 9 bases aligning to TRBD1. This CDR3 has 13 residues. With 8 bases clipped from V and 5 bases from J, the junction kept 7 bases outside the gene matches. Germline-derived CDR1 and CDR2 are MGHDK and SYGVNS.

The chain couples TRBV4-2 to TRBJ1-2, with 7 nucleotides matching TRBD1. Looked up from germline, CDR1 is LGHNA and CDR2 is YNFKEQ. This CDR3 region has 15 residues. Trimming took 0 bases from V and 4 from J; bases not matched to a gene: 5. CDR3 sequence: CASSQEEGAGYGYTF. In nucleotides, the CDR3 is TGTGCCAGCAGCCAAGAAGAGGGGGCCGGCTATGGCTACACCTTC.